This T cell receptor (beta chain) was found in a study of T cells in Graves' hyperthyroidism and ophthalmopathy. General study points: A model of 13 V-J pairs discriminated ophthalmopathy from stable hyperthyroidism.

This CDR3 has 9 amino acids. Among the patients, aged 18 to 65, hyperthyroidism was newly diagnosed and had lasted under 2 months. A word on this clonotype: What it binds is unknown. The junction departs from the called germline gene at one end, perhaps through a read error.

TCR beta CDR3 regions were amplified from RNA transcripts. HTBI primers were the set used in a first-round RT-PCR of the TCR CDR3. TCRdb itself ran the multiplex PCR reads through MiXCR, one entry per CDR3 protein. There are almost 600,000 distinct CDR3 sequences in the sample; about 43% occur only once, and about 8.3% lies in the top ten. The sequence derives from a woman aged 18-29 years with Graves' hyperthyroidism. The chain combines TRBV12-3 or TRBV12-4 with TRBJ1-5; D gene unclear. Sequences were obtained from peripheral blood or thyroid tissue (not recorded which). CDR3 sequence reads: CASSYSQRF. CDR3 coding DNA: TGTGCCAGCAGTTATTCCCAGCGTTTT.